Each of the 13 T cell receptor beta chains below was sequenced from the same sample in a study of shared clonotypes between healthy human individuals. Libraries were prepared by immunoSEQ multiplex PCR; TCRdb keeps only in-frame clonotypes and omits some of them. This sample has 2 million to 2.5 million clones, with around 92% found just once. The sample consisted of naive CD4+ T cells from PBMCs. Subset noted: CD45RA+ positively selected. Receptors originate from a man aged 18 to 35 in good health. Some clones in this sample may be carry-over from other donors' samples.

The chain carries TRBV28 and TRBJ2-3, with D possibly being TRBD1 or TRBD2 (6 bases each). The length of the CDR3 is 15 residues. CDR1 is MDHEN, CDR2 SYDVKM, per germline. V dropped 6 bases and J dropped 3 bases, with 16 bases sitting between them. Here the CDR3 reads CASSWGAGSTDTQYF. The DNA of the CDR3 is TGTGCCAGCAGCTGGGGGGCAGGGAGTACAGATACGCAGTATTTT.

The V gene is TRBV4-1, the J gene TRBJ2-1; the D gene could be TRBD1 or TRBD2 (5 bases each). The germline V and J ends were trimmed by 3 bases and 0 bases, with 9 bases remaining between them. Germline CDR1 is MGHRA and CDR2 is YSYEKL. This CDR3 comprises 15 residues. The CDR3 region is CASSQGRISYNEQFF. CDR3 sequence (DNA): TGCGCCAGCAGCCAGGGACGGATCTCCTACAATGAGCAGTTCTTC.

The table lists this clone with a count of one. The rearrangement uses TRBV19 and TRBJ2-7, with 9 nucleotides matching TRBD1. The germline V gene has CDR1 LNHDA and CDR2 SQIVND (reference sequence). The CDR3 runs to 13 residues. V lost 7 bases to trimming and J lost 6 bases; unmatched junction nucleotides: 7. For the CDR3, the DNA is TGTGCCAGTATGGGACAGGGCGACGGCGAGCAGTACTTC. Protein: CASMGQGDGEQYF. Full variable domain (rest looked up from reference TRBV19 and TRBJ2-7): DGGITQSPKYLFRKEGQNVTLSCEQNLNHDAMYWYRQDPGQGLRLIYYSQIVNDFQKGDIAEGYSVSREKKESFPLTVTSAQKNPTAFYLCASMGQGDGEQYFGPGTRLTVT.

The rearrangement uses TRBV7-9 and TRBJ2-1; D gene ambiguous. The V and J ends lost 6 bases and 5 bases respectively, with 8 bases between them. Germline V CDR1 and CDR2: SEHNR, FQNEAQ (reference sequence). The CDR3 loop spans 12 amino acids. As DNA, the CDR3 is TGTGCCAGCAGGTCGAGCGACAATGAGCAGTTCTTC. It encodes CASRSSDNEQFF.

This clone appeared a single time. The CDR3 DNA reads as TGTGCCAGCAGGCCGCAGGGCACAGATACGCAGTATTTT. This sequence encodes CASRPQGTDTQYF. This chain connects TRBV27 to TRBJ2-3, with D hard to call. The V end was cut by 6 bases, the J end by 1 base, with 8 bases between. CDR3 size: 13 residues. Per germline, CDR1 MNHEY and CDR2 SMNVEV (reference sequence).

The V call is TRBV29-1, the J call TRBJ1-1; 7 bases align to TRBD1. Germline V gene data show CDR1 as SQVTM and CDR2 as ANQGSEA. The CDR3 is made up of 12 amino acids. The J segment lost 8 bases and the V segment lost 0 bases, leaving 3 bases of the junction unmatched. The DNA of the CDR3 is TGCAGCGTTGAAGATCGGGGACAGGAAGCTTTCTTT. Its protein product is CSVEDRGQEAFF.

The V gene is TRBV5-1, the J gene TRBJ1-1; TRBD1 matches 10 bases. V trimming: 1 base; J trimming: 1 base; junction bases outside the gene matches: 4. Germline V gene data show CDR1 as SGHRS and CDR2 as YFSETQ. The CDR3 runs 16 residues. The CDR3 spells CASSLPGQGWNTEAFF. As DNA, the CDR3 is TGCGCCAGCAGCTTGCCGGGACAGGGGTGGAACACTGAAGCTTTCTTT.

The CDR3: CASSETRNSYEQYF. DNA for the CDR3: TGTGCCAGCAGTGAAACACGGAACTCCTACGAGCAGTACTTC. The chain carries TRBV27 and TRBJ2-7; no clear D gene. The ends were cut back, 5 bases at V and 0 bases at J, with 11 bases in the middle. The CDR3 consists of 14 residues. Germline lookup yields CDR1 MNHEY and CDR2 SMNVEV (reference sequence).

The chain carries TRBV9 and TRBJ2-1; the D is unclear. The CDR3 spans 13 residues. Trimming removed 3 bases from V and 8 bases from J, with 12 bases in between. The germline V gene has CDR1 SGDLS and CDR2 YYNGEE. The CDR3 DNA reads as TGTGCCAGCAGCGATCCCGGATTCGATGAGCAGTTCTTC. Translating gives CASSDPGFDEQFF.

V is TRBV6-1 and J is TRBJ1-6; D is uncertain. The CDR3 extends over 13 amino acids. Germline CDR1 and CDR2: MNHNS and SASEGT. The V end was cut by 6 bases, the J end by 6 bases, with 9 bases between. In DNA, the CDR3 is TGTGCCAGCAGACTAACAGCTAATTCACCCCTCCACTTT. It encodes CASRLTANSPLHF.

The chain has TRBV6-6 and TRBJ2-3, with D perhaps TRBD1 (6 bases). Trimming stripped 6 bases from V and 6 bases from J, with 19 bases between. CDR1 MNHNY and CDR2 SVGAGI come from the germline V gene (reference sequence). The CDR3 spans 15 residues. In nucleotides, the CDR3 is TGTGCCAGCAGCCCCGGACAGAGAAAGGGGGATACGCAGTATTTT. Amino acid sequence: CASSPGQRKGDTQYF.

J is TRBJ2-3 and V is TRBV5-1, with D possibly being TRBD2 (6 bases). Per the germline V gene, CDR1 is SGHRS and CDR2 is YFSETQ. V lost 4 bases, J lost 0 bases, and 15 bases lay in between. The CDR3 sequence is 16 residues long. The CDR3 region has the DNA TGCGCCAGCAGCCCCATGGGGGGAACTAGCACAGATACGCAGTATTTT. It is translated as CASSPMGGTSTDTQYF.

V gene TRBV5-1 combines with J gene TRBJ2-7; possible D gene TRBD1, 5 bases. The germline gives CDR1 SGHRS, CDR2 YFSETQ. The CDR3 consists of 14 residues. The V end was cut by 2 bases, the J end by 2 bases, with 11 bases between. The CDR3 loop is CASSLQEDPYEQYF. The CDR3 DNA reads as TGCGCCAGCAGCTTACAGGAAGACCCCTACGAGCAGTACTTC.